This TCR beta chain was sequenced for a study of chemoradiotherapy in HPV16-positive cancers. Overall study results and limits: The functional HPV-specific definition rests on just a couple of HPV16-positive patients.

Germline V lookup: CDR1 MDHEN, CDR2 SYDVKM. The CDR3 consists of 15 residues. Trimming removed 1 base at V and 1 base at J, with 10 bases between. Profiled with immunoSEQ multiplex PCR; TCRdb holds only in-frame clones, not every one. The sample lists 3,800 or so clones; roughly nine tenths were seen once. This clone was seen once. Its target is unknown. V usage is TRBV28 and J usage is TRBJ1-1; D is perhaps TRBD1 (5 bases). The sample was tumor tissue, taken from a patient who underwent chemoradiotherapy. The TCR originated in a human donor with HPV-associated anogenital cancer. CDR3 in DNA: TGTGCCAGCAGTTTATCTGGGGGAGGGAACACTGAAGCTTTCTTT. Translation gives CASSLSGGGNTEAFF.